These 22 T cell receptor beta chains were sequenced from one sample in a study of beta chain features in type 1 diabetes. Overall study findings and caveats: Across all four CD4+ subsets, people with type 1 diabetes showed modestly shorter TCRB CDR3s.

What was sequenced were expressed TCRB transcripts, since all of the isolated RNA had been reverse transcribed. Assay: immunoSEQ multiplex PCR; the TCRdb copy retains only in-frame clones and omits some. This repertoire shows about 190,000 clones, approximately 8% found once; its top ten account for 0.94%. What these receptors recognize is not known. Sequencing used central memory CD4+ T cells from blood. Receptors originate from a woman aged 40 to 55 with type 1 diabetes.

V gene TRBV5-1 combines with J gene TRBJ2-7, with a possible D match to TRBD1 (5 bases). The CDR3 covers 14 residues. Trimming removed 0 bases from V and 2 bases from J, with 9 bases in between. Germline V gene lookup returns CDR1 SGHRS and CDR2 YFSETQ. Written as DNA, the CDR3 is TGCGCCAGCAGCTTGGACCAGGGTACCTACGAGCAGTACTTC. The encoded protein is CASSLDQGTYEQYF.

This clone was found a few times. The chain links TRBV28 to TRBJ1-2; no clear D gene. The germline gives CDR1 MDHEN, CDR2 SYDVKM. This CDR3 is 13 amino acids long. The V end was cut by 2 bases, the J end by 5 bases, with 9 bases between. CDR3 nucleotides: TGTGCCAGCAGTTTAGGCACAGTTTATGGCTACACCTTC. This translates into CASSLGTVYGYTF.

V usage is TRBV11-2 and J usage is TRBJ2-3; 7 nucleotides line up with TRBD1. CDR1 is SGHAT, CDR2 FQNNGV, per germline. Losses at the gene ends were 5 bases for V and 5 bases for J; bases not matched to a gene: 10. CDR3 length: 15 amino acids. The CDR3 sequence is CASSPRGGGGDTQYF. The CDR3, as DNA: TGTGCCAGCAGCCCCAGAGGGGGCGGAGGAGATACGCAGTATTTT.

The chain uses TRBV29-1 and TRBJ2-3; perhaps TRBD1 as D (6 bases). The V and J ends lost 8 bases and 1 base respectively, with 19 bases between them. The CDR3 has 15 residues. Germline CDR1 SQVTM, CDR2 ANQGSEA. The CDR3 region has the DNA TGCAGCTTAAGGGTGGACAGCTGGGGCACAGATACGCAGTATTTT. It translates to CSLRVDSWGTDTQYF.

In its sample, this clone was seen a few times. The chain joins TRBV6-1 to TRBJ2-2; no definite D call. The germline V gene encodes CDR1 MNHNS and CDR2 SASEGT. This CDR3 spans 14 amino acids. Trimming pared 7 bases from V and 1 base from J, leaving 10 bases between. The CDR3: CASILKRNTGELFF. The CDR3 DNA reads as TGTGCCAGCATCCTTAAGAGGAACACCGGGGAGCTGTTTTTT.

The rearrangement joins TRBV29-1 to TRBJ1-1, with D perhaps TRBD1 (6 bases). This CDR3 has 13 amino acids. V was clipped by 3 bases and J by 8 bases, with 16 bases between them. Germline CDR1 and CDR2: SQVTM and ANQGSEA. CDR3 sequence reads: CSVDRGGGNEAFF. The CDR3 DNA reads TGCAGCGTTGATAGGGGGGGAGGGAACGAAGCTTTCTTT.

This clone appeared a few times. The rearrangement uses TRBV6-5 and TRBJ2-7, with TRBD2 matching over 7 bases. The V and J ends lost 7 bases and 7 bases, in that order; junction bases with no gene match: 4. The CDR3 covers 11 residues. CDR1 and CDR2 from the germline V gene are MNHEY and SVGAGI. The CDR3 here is CASKWREEQYF. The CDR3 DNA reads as TGTGCCAGCAAGTGGCGGGAGGAGCAGTACTTC.

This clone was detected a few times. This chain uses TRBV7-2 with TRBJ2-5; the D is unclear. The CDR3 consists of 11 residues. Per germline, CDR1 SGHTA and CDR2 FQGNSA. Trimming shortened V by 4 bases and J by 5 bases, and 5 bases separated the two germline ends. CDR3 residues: CASSSRETQYF. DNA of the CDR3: TGTGCCAGCAGCTCCAGGGAGACCCAGTACTTC.

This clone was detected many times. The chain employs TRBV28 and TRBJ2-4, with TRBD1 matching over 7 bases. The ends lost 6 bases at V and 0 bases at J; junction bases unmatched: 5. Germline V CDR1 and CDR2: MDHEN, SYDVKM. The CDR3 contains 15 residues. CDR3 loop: CASRPGGPAKNIQYF. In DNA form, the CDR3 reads TGTGCCAGCAGGCCAGGGGGACCAGCCAAAAACATTCAGTACTTC.

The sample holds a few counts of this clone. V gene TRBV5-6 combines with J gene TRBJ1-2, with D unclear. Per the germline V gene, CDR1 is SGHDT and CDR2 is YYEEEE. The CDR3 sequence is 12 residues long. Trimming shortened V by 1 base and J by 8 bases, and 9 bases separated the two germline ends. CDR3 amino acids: CASSLPDTGYTF. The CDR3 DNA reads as TGTGCCAGCAGCTTGCCCGACACAGGCTACACCTTC.

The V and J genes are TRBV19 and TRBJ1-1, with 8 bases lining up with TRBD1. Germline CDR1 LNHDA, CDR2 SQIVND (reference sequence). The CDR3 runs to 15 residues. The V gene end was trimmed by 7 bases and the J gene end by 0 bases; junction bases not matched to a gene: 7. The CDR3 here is CASIRQGTMNTEAFF. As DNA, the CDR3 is TGTGCCAGTATCCGACAGGGGACCATGAACACTGAAGCTTTCTTT.

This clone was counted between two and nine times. This chain's CDR3 is CASSLVRSSRETQYF. The CDR3 coding sequence is TGTGCCAGCAGCTTAGTTAGGAGCAGCCGGGAGACCCAGTACTTC. The chain uses TRBV7-9 and TRBJ2-5; no definite D call. CDR3 size: 15 residues. Germline CDR1 reads SEHNR; CDR2 reads FQNEAQ (reference sequence). Trimming removed 1 base at V and 5 bases at J, with 14 bases between.

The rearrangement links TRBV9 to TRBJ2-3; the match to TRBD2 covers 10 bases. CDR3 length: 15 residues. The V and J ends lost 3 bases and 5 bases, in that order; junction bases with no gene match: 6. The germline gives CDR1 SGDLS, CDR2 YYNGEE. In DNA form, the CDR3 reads TGTGCCAGCAGCGCCCTAGCGGGGGAAGGAGATACGCAGTATTTT. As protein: CASSALAGEGDTQYF.

The CDR3 sequence is CAVHTGVGDYGYTF. CDR3 nucleotide sequence: TGTGCCGTACATACAGGGGTCGGTGACTATGGCTACACCTTC. V is TRBV10-3 and J is TRBJ1-2; TRBD1 agrees at 7 bases. Germline CDR1 is ENHRY and CDR2 is SYGVKD. The CDR3 runs to 14 residues. V shed 11 bases, J shed 3 bases, and the junction held 12 bases outside the gene matches.

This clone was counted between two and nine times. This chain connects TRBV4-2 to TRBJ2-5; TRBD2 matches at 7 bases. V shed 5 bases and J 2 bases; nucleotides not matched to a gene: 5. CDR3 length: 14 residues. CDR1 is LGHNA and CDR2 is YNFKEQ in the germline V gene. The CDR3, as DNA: TGTGCCAGCAGCTTGGAAGCGGGGCAAGAGACCCAGTACTTC. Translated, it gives CASSLEAGQETQYF.

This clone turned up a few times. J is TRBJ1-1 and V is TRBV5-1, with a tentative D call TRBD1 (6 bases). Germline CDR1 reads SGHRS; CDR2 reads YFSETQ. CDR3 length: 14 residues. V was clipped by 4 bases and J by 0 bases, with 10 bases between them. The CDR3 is CASSPQGLNTEAFF. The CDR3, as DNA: TGCGCCAGCAGCCCTCAGGGGTTGAACACTGAAGCTTTCTTT.

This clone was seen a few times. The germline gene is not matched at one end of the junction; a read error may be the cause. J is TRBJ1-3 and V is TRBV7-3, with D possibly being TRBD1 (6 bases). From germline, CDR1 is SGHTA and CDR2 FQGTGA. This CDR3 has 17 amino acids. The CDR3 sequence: CASSRPGHESSGNTIYF. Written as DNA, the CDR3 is TGCGCCAGCAGCCGCCCGGGACACGAAAGCTCTGGAAACACCATATATTTT. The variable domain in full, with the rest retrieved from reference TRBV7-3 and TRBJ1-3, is GAGVSQTPSNKVTEKGKYVELRCDPISGHTALYWYRQSLGQGPEFLIYFQGTGAADDSGLPNDRFFAVRPEGSVSTLKIQRTERGDSAVYLCASSRPGHESSGNTIYFGEGSWLTVV.

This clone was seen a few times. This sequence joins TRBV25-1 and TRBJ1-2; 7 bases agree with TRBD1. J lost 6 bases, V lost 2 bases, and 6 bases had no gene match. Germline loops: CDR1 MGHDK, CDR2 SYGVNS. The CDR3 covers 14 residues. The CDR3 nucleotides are TGTGCCAGCAGTGAACAGGGGGTATCGGATGGCTACACCTTC. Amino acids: CASSEQGVSDGYTF.

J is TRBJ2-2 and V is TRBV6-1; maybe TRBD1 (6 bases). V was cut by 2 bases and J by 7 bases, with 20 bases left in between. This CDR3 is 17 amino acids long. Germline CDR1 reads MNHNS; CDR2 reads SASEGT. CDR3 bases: TGTGCCAGCAGTGAAACGACAGGTGGCAGCATTGTCGGGGAGCTGTTTTTT. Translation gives CASSETTGGSIVGELFF.

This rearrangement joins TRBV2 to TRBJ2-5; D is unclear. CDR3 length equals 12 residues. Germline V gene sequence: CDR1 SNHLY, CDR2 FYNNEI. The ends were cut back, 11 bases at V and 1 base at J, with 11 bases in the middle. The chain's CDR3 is CAGAVPQETQYF. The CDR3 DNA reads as TGTGCCGGAGCAGTCCCCCAAGAGACCCAGTACTTC.

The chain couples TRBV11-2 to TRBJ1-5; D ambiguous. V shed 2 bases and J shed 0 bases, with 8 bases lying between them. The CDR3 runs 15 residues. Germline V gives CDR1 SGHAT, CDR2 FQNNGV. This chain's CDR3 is CASSLLAGSNQPQHF. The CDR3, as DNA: TGTGCCAGCAGCTTATTAGCCGGTAGCAATCAGCCCCAGCATTTT.

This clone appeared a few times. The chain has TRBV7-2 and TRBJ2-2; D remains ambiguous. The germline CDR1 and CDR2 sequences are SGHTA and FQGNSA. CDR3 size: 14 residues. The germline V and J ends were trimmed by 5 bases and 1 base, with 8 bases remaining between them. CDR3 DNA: TGTGCCAGCAGCGTACACCGGAACACCGGGGAGCTGTTTTTT. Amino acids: CASSVHRNTGELFF.